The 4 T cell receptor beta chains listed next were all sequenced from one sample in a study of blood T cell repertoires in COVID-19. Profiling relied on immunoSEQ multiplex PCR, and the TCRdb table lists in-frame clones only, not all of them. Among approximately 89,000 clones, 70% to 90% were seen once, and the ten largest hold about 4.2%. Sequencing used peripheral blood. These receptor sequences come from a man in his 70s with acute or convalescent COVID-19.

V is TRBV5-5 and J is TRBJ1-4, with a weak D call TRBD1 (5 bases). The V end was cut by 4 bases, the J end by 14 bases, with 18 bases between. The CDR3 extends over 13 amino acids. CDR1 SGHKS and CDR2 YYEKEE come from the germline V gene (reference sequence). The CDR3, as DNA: TGTGCCAGCAGCGTTTTGGCGCGGGGACCGCTGTTTTTT. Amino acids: CASSVLARGPLFF.

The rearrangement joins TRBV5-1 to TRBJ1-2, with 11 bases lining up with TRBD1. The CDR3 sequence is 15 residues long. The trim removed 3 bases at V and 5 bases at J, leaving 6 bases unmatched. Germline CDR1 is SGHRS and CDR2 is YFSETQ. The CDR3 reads CASSSTGQGAYGYTF. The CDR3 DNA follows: TGCGCCAGCAGCTCCACTGGACAGGGGGCGTATGGCTACACCTTC.

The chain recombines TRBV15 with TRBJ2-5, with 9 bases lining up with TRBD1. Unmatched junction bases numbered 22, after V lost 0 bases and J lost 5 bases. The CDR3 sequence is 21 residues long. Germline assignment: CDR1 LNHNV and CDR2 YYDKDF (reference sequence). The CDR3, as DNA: TGTGCCACCAGCAGAGATCAACGGACAGGGGTCGGGACTGGACTACGGGAGACCCAGTACTTC. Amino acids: CATSRDQRTGVGTGLRETQYF.

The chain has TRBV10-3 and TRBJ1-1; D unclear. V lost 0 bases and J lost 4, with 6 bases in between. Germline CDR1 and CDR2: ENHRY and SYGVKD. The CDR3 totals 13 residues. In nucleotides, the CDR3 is TGTGCCATCAGTGAGTCGGGCCTCACTGAAGCTTTCTTT. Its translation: CAISESGLTEAFF.